Listed here are 6 T cell receptor beta chains from one sample, sequenced in a study of post-analysis software for immune sequencing data. Study-level results: Patients used several TRBV segments, including TRBV5-6, TRBV5-1 and TRBV20-1, more often than controls.

Antigens for these TCRs are unknown. The TCR beta cDNA libraries carried unique molecular identifiers. TCRdb re-called the PCR reads through MiXCR, storing one row per CDR3 protein. The table includes a few hundred thousand distinct CDR3 sequences, around a third detected once. The specimen sequenced was blood. These receptors all stem from a girl under 18 with multiple sclerosis.

Points on this clonotype: A junction boundary mismatches the germline segment, possibly from a read error. V usage is TRBV7-3 and J usage is TRBJ2-5, with D possibly matching TRBD2 (5 bases). The CDR3 runs 13 residues. Germline V gene data show CDR1 as SGHTA and CDR2 as FQGTGA. CDR3: CAGSLWERETQYF. CDR3 sequence (DNA): TGTGCCGGCAGCTTATGGGAGAGAGAGACCCAGTACTTC.

This chain links TRBV14 with TRBJ2-7; D might be TRBD1 (6 bases). Trimming took 5 bases from V and 4 from J, leaving 12 bases between them. This CDR3 contains 13 residues. Germline-derived CDR1 and CDR2 are SGHDN and FVKESK. CDR3 loop: CASSTNREYEQYF. CDR3 coding DNA: TGTGCCAGCAGCACCAACAGGGAATACGAGCAGTACTTC.

This clonotype was found a few times. The V call is TRBV9, the J call TRBJ1-2; TRBD1 aligns across 7 bases. Germline CDR1 is SGDLS and CDR2 is YYNGEE. V lost 3 bases to trimming and J lost 2 bases; unmatched junction nucleotides: 10. The CDR3 spans 16 residues. The CDR3 sequence is CASSATGTAINYGYTF. CDR3 DNA sequence: TGTGCCAGCAGCGCCACCGGGACAGCCATAAACTATGGCTACACCTTC.

The rearrangement uses TRBV20-1 and TRBJ1-1; D unresolved. Trimming cost V 3 bases and J 1 base, with 6 bases left between them. The CDR3 contains 12 residues. The germline gives CDR1 DFQATT, CDR2 SNEGSKA (reference sequence). The DNA of the CDR3 is TGCAGTGCTAGTTCAGGGAACACTGAAGCTTTCTTT. Protein product: CSASSGNTEAFF.

V gene TRBV20-1 combines with J gene TRBJ1-4; D not resolved. The germline gives CDR1 DFQATT, CDR2 SNEGSKA (reference sequence). CDR3 size: 15 residues. Trimming stripped 2 bases from V and 5 bases from J, with 15 bases between. As DNA, the CDR3 is TGCAGTGCTAGATCCCTTGGCGCGGGGAATGAAAAACTGTTTTTT. Translated, it gives CSARSLGAGNEKLFF.

This clonotype was detected a few times. J is TRBJ2-5 and V is TRBV7-2; no reliable D call. The germline V gene encodes CDR1 SGHTA and CDR2 FQGNSA. Trimming took 5 bases from V and 3 from J, leaving 13 bases between them. This CDR3 comprises 14 residues. Here the CDR3 reads CASSLGYLEETQYF. CDR3 sequence (DNA): TGTGCCAGCAGCCTAGGGTATCTCGAAGAGACCCAGTACTTC.